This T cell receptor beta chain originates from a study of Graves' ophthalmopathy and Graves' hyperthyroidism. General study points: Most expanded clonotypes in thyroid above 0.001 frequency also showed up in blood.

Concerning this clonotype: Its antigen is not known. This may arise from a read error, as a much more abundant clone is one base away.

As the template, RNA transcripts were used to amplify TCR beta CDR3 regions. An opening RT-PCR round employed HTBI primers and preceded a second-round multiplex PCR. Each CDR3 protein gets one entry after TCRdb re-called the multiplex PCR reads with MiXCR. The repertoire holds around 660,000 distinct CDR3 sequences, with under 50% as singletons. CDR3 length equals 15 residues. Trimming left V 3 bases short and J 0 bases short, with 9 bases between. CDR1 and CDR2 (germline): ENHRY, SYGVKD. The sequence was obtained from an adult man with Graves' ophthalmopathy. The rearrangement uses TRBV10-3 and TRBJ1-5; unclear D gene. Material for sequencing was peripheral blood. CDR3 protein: CAISDPDYSNQPQHF. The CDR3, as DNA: TGTGCCATCAGTGACCCAGACTATAGCAATCAGCCCCAGCATTTT.